This TCR beta chain derives from a study of blood T cell repertoires in COVID-19. The wider study: Some COVID-19 samples were acute and others convalescent; all came from the United States, Italy and Spain. Sample material is recorded as cDNA or gDNA derived from T cells, B-cell-depleted T cells, or PBMCs.

Seattle patients were enrolled during active infection and followed longitudinally. TCRdb's copy holds only in-frame clones and misses some; the assay was immunoSEQ multiplex PCR. The repertoire consists of roughly 150,000 clones, with about nine tenths occurring once and the leading ten covering almost 5%. The sequencing sample was made of peripheral blood. The origin of this receptor is a man aged 18 to 30 with COVID-19, enrolled during active disease.

The CDR3 nucleotides are TGTGCCAGCGGTACGGGGTCCTACGAGCAGTACTTC. Encoded protein: CASGTGSYEQYF. This rearrangement joins TRBV6-5 to TRBJ2-7; D is possibly TRBD2 (5 bases). The CDR3 sequence is 12 residues long. Trimming cost V 8 bases and J 1 base, with 9 bases left between them. Germline values: CDR1 MNHEY, CDR2 SVGAGI.